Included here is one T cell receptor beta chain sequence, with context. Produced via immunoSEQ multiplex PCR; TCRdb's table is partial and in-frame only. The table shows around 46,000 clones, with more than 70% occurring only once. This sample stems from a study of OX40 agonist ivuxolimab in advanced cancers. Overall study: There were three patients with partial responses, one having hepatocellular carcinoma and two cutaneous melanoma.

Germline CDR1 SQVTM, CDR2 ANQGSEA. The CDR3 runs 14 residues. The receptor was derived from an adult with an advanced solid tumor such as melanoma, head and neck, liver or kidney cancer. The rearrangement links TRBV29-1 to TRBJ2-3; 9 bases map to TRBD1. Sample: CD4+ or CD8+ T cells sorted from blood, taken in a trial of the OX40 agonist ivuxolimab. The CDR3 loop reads CSTSLGTGSLAQYF. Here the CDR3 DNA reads TGCAGTACTTCTCTGGGGACAGGGTCTTTGGCGCAGTATTTT.